This is a list of T cell receptor beta chains from one sample in a study of lymphopenia after photon versus proton radiotherapy. The assay was immunoSEQ multiplex PCR, and TCRdb's table has in-frame clones only and misses some. This sample has 150,000 to 200,000 clones; around 85% occur once, and the top ten carry approximately 4.8%. The sample consisted of peripheral blood, taken from a patient treated with photon-based radiotherapy. These receptor sequences come from a middle-aged man with gastric cancer. Both conserved end residues are part of each CDR3. Each record gives: V gene, clone size, D gene, J gene, CDR3 protein, CDR3 DNA. A D gene is named only where the DNA matches it firmly. The size of a clone is reported for some rows only, either as once, few or many, or as a class for expanded clones.

>TRBV7-2|-|-|TRBJ2-3
CASSLYGPTDTQYF
TGTGCCAGCAGCTTATACGGCCCCACAGATACGCAGTATTTT
>TRBV5-1|-|-|TRBJ2-1
CASSFGQYNEQFF
TGCGCCAGCAGCTTTGGCCAGTACAATGAGCAGTTCTTC
>TRBV6-5|-|TRBD1|TRBJ1-2
CASSSPGTANYGYTF
TGTGCCAGCAGTTCCCCCGGGACAGCTAACTATGGCTACACCTTC
>TRBV5-4|-|TRBD1|TRBJ2-1
CASSQRMTGYHNEQFF
TGTGCCAGCAGCCAACGAATGACAGGGTACCACAATGAGCAGTTCTTC
>TRBV9|once|-|TRBJ2-1
CASSVDTSNEQFF
TGTGCCAGCAGCGTAGATACTAGTAATGAGCAGTTCTTC
>TRBV27|-|TRBD2|TRBJ2-7
CASSSGLGKWSYEQYF
TGTGCCAGCAGTTCAGGACTAGGAAAATGGTCCTACGAGCAGTACTTC
>TRBV4-2|-|TRBD1|TRBJ2-4
CASSQAAGQGITIQYF
TGTGCCAGCAGCCAAGCCGCGGGACAGGGAATTACCATTCAGTACTTC
>TRBV19|-|-|TRBJ2-2
CASSPGGVSGELFF
TGTGCCAGTAGCCCCGGAGGGGTGTCCGGGGAGCTGTTTTTT
>TRBV7-2|-|TRBD1|TRBJ2-7
CASSLGHPGTGMIYEQYF
TGTGCCAGCAGCTTAGGGCACCCGGGGACAGGGATGATCTACGAGCAGTACTTC
>TRBV5-1|-|TRBD1|TRBJ2-5
CASSFGTAEETQYF
TGCGCCAGCAGCTTCGGGACAGCGGAAGAGACCCAGTACTTC
>TRBV7-9|-|-|TRBJ1-4
CASSAGERHNEKLFF
TGTGCCAGCAGCGCAGGGGAGAGGCATAATGAAAAACTGTTTTTT
>TRBV6-6|once|-|TRBJ2-7
CASSSRREPYEQYF
TGTGCCAGCAGTTCCCGGCGGGAACCCTACGAGCAGTACTTC
>TRBV7-3|once|-|TRBJ2-2
CASSRSRGNTGELFF
TGTGCCAGCAGCCGGAGTCGAGGGAACACCGGGGAGCTGTTTTTT
>TRBV2|-|TRBD2|TRBJ2-1
CASSERTSGSDEQFF
TGTGCCAGCAGTGAACGGACTAGCGGGAGCGATGAGCAGTTCTTC
>TRBV7-9|-|-|TRBJ1-1
CASSLTGTPIEAFF
TGTGCCAGCAGCTTAACCGGGACGCCTATTGAAGCTTTCTTT
>TRBV21-1|-|-|TRBJ2-1
CASCRASYNEQFF
TGTGCCAGCTGCAGGGCGTCCTACAATGAGCAGTTCTTC
>TRBV7-2|once|TRBD2|TRBJ2-7
CASSPRTSFEQYF
TGTGCCAGCAGCCCCCGGACTAGCTTCGAGCAGTACTTC
>TRBV7-2|-|TRBD2|TRBJ2-5
CASSSRHGRAHETQYF
TGTGCCAGCAGCTCTCGGCACGGGAGGGCCCATGAGACCCAGTACTTC
>TRBV29-1|once|TRBD2|TRBJ2-7
CSVLGTSGRGLEQYF
TGCAGCGTGCTCGGGACTAGCGGGAGGGGTTTGGAGCAGTACTTC
>TRBV30|-|-|TRBJ2-3
CAWSVRRGADTQYF
TGTGCCTGGAGTGTACGTAGGGGCGCGGATACGCAGTATTTT
>TRBV5-1|-|TRBD1|TRBJ2-7
CASSLKGAVYEQYF
TGCGCCAGCAGCTTGAAGGGGGCTGTCTACGAGCAGTACTTC
>TRBV7-9|-|TRBD1|TRBJ1-1
CASSLDRVFTEAFF
TGTGCCAGCAGCCTCGACAGGGTGTTCACTGAAGCTTTCTTT
>TRBV25-1|-|-|TRBJ2-3
CASSDQRITDTQYF
TGTGCCAGCAGTGACCAGCGGATCACAGATACGCAGTATTTT
>TRBV30|once|-|TRBJ2-2
CAWSVRGTGELFF
TGTGCCTGGAGTGTACGAGGCACCGGGGAGCTGTTTTTT
>TRBV7-9|-|-|TRBJ1-4
CASSLGKANEKLFF
TGTGCCAGCAGCTTAGGAAAGGCTAATGAAAAACTGTTTTTT
>TRBV9|-|-|TRBJ2-1
CASSPWIAGNKLYNEQFF
TGTGCCAGCAGCCCTTGGATCGCGGGAAACAAGCTATACAATGAGCAGTTCTTC
>TRBV7-9|-|TRBD1|TRBJ1-3
CASSARQGRISGNTIYF
TGTGCCAGCAGCGCCCGACAGGGGAGGATATCTGGAAACACCATATATTTT
>TRBV19|-|TRBD1|TRBJ1-5
CASTQTGGSQPQHF
TGTGCCAGCACCCAGACAGGGGGAAGTCAGCCCCAGCATTTT
>TRBV4-2|-|-|TRBJ2-7
CASSQDRGRGRDEQYF
TGTGCCAGCAGCCAAGATCGGGGGCGGGGGAGAGACGAGCAGTACTTC
>TRBV15|-|-|TRBJ1-1
CATSSGLQVTEAFF
TGTGCCACCAGCAGCGGTCTACAGGTGACTGAAGCTTTCTTT
>TRBV5-1|-|-|TRBJ1-5
CASSYERNQPQHF
TGCGCCAGCAGCTACGAACGGAATCAGCCCCAGCATTTT
>TRBV5-1|-|-|TRBJ1-2
CASSPGYSYYGYTF
TGCGCCAGCAGCCCTGGTTATAGTTACTATGGCTACACCTTC
>TRBV7-2|-|-|TRBJ2-3
CASSLAPGGADTQYF
TGTGCCAGCAGCTTAGCACCAGGGGGGGCAGATACGCAGTATTTT
>TRBV6-4|few|-|TRBJ2-2
CASSYGGGTGELFF
TGTGCCAGCAGTTACGGGGGAGGCACCGGGGAGCTGTTTTTT
>TRBV7-9|-|TRBD2|TRBJ2-1
CASSLASGSTYNEQFF
TGTGCCAGCAGCTTAGCGAGCGGGAGCACCTACAATGAGCAGTTCTTC
>TRBV29-1|-|-|TRBJ1-1
CSVPSGASEAFF
TGCAGCGTCCCTAGTGGTGCGTCTGAAGCTTTCTTT
>TRBV2|-|-|TRBJ2-1
CASRDVNEQFF
TGTGCCAGCAGAGACGTCAATGAGCAGTTCTTC
>TRBV5-1|-|-|TRBJ2-7
CASSLAATYEQYF
TGCGCCAGCAGCTTGGCGGCAACTTACGAGCAGTACTTC
>TRBV7-2|-|-|TRBJ2-2
CASSLEASLSRELFF
TGTGCCAGCAGCTTAGAAGCTAGTTTGAGTCGGGAGCTGTTTTTT
>TRBV5-6|-|-|TRBJ2-7
CASSLVGRTFYEQYF
TGTGCCAGCAGCTTGGTAGGGAGAACCTTCTACGAGCAGTACTTC
>TRBV5-1|-|TRBD1|TRBJ1-2
CASSLMTGDGYTF
TGCGCCAGCAGCCTGATGACAGGGGATGGCTACACCTTC
>TRBV28|-|-|TRBJ1-1
CASSLTYTEAFF
TGTGCCAGCAGTTTGACATACACTGAAGCTTTCTTT
>TRBV5-1|-|-|TRBJ2-1
CASGPAPKVSYNEQFF
TGCGCCAGCGGTCCCGCCCCGAAGGTCTCCTACAATGAGCAGTTCTTC
>TRBV11-3|-|-|TRBJ1-1
CASSLEGANTEAFF
TGTGCCAGCAGCTTAGAAGGGGCAAACACTGAAGCTTTCTTT
>TRBV7-3|-|TRBD2|TRBJ2-1
CASSLRWTSGPNEQFF
TGTGCCAGCAGCTTACGGTGGACTAGCGGTCCCAATGAGCAGTTCTTC
>TRBV5-4|-|-|TRBJ1-1
CASSPGRTPEAFF
TGTGCCAGCAGCCCAGGTCGGACTCCTGAAGCTTTCTTT
>TRBV27|-|TRBD2|TRBJ2-3
CASSLAGVGTDTQYF
TGTGCCAGCAGTTTAGCGGGAGTCGGCACAGATACGCAGTATTTT
>TRBV19|once|TRBD1|TRBJ2-7
CASSIGGQGREQYF
TGTGCCAGTAGTATAGGGGGACAGGGCCGGGAGCAGTACTTC
>TRBV2|few|TRBD1|TRBJ1-2
CASSGQGAGYGYTF
TGTGCCAGCAGTGGACAGGGAGCTGGCTATGGCTACACCTTC
>TRBV5-5|once|TRBD1|TRBJ2-3
CASSSTGTDTQYF
TGTGCCAGCAGCTCGACAGGGACAGATACGCAGTATTTT
>TRBV5-1|-|-|TRBJ2-2
CASSLEGFTGELFF
TGCGCCAGCAGCTTAGAGGGGTTCACCGGGGAGCTGTTTTTT
>TRBV30|-|-|TRBJ2-7
CAGTGQSYGEQYF
TGTGCCGGGACCGGGCAGAGTTACGGGGAGCAGTACTTC
>TRBV6-5|-|TRBD1|TRBJ1-5
CASRETGGQPQHF
TGTGCCAGCAGAGAGACAGGGGGTCAGCCCCAGCATTTT
>TRBV7-9|-|-|TRBJ2-5
CASSFETVQETQYF
TGTGCCAGCAGCTTCGAAACAGTACAAGAGACCCAGTACTTC
>TRBV9|once|-|TRBJ2-3
CASSVVAESTDTQYF
TGTGCCAGCAGCGTAGTAGCGGAGAGCACAGATACGCAGTATTTT
>TRBV6-6|-|TRBD1|TRBJ1-5
CASSLGGAPRNQPQHF
TGTGCCAGCAGCCTAGGGGGCGCCCCTCGAAATCAGCCCCAGCATTTT
>TRBV20-1|once|-|TRBJ2-1
CSARAGLEQFF
TGCAGTGCTAGGGCCGGCCTCGAGCAGTTCTTC